What follows describes a single T cell receptor (beta chain). What it binds is unknown. This sample is drawn from a study of identical twins. Study-wide results and limits: Twin pairs' shared out-of-frame alpha sequences were enriched in low generation probability.

Per germline, CDR1 ENHRY and CDR2 SYGVKD. Trimming removed 2 bases from V and 1 base from J, with 2 bases in between. This CDR3 is built from 13 residues. MiXCR, run by TCRdb on the 5' RACE reads, gives a single entry per CDR3 protein. The data contain 400,000 to 650,000 distinct CDR3 sequences, under 25% of them singletons. Separately, the same data were catalogued under a study of T cells expressing NK-cell markers. That paper adds: The study drew TCR beta repertoires from sorted CD3+CD56+NKG2C+, CD3+CD56+NKG2C- and CD3+CD56-NKG2C+ T cells. Over 5 donors had dominant NKG2C+ clonotypes that comprised about 1.0-7.0% of their CD8+ T cells.

The receptor's source is a woman aged 18-29 years in good health. The rearrangement joins TRBV10-3 to TRBJ2-2; D remains ambiguous. What was sequenced was CD4+ T cells sorted from blood. The CDR3 loop is CAISEQNTGELFF. The CDR3 bases are TGTGCCATCAGTGAGCAGAACACCGGGGAGCTGTTTTTT.